The present entry profiles one T cell receptor (beta chain) with its context. The antigen it binds to is not known. No base-level quality is on record; no much larger clone is a single base apart. In the prospective study, participants were 18 to 89 years old, resided in fewer than 25 geographic areas of the United States, and were enrolled through a virtual design. In the prospective study, cohorts were assigned on the basis of participant-reported clinical history obtained from a screening survey and a study questionnaire. Recovered participants in ImmuneRACE Cohort 3 were defined by two consecutive negative NP/OP PCR tests, clearance by a healthcare professional, or resolution of symptoms. In the prospective study, mobile phlebotomists collected whole blood, serum and a nasopharyngeal or oropharyngeal swab from each participant. Prospective study participants could optionally give additional blood draws and questionnaires over an approximately 2-month period. Prospective study blood samples were shipped either frozen or at room temperature before DNA extraction.

This entry is derived from a study of blood T cell repertoires in COVID-19 (dated by TCRdb to between 2020 and 2021). Broadly, across the study: Collaborator samples came from the United States, Italy and Spain and covered acute and convalescent phases of COVID-19. The material from the prospective study consisted of cDNA or gDNA derived from T cells, B-cell-depleted T cells, or PBMCs. Subjects who had been exposed to COVID-19, were actively infected with it, or had recovered from it provided the deeply sampled blood TCRbeta repertoires that made up the dataset. A freely available public database, intended as a resource for researchers studying the immune response to SARS-CoV-2, is where the repertoires were released. Samples came from the ongoing ImmuneRACE study (first 160 participants) plus 1,254 subjects from 6 global collaborators. The sample metadata nearly always contained a de-identified subject ID, COVID-19 status, age in years and sex. HLA class I and class II types, where available, came from metadata supplied by the sample provider rather than from assay-based typing.

Overall results and qualifications from the work: The quantity of clinical and demographic metadata differed by source and by participant and was supplied without curation.

There are 14 amino acids in the CDR3, from cysteine to phenylalanine inclusive. Just the 42-base CDR3 DNA is kept, in frame starting at base 1. CDR1 and CDR2 are drawn from the germline V gene: WSHSY, SAAADI. V trim: 8 bases; J trim: 1 base; unmatched bases: 4. TCRbeta CDR3 regions were amplified from genomic DNA by means of the immunoSEQ Assay, a bias-controlled multiplex PCR. On the study's bioinformatics: The number of nucleated cells in each sample was estimated by amplification of reference gene primers within the assay. To quantify the absolute abundance of each unique TCRbeta CDR3 rearrangement, sequence reads were collapsed and filtered. For each sample, productive Simpson clonality was calculated as the square root of Simpson's diversity index over productive rearrangements. TCRdb took this table from immuneACCESS and kept in-frame rearrangements with V and J called. Such tables lack part of the clones; where checked against another copy, unresolved V genes explain under half of the gap, and the rest is unexplained. The V and J calls and clone size come from that table; D and trimming were worked out from the DNA. This sample has over 100,000 clones in its table, and over 80% of those were observed once. Approximately 3.6% of the sample belongs to the ten largest clones.

The sequencing sample was made of PBMCs or T cells enriched from blood (not recorded which). The sequence derives from a young woman who had recovered from COVID-19. In this chain, TRBV10-2 is recombined with TRBJ1-5; 8 nucleotides in the junction match TRBD1. The base sequence is TGCGCCAGCGGGACAGGTACAAGCAATCAGCCCCAGCATTTT. Translation gives CASGTGTSNQPQHF.